The 18 T cell receptor beta chains below all came from one sample that was sequenced in a study of CD8 T cells in Susac syndrome. It was with random hexamers that about 0.45 to 1 ug RNA was reverse transcribed. TCRdb analysed the immunoSEQ multiplex PCR reads with MiXCR anew, one entry per CDR3 protein. This sample has over 120,000 distinct CDR3 sequences, with 85% to 95% found just once. Specimen: CD4+ T cells from PBMCs. All receptors derive from a human donor with Susac syndrome.

The chain couples TRBV12-5 to TRBJ1-1; D unresolved. There are 14 residues in the CDR3. Germline V gene sequence: CDR1 LGHNT, CDR2 FRNRAP. Trimming removed 0 bases at V and 5 bases at J, with 10 bases between. The CDR3 protein is CASGLVGARTEAFF. For the CDR3, the DNA is TGTGCTAGTGGTTTGGTGGGCGCCCGAACTGAAGCTTTCTTT.

The rearrangement uses TRBV4-3 and TRBJ2-1; 10 bases match TRBD2. The trim removed 0 bases at V and 7 bases at J, leaving 9 bases unmatched. CDR3 length: 17 amino acids. The germline V gene encodes CDR1 LGHNA and CDR2 YSLEER. Written as DNA, the CDR3 is TGCGCCAGCAGCCAAGATCTCCCTAGCGGGAGAAGAAATGAGCAGTTCTTC. Amino acid sequence: CASSQDLPSGRRNEQFF.

The chain couples TRBV20-1 to TRBJ1-2; 10 nucleotides line up with TRBD1. The CDR3 is made up of 14 amino acids. Germline assignment: CDR1 DFQATT and CDR2 SNEGSKA (reference sequence). Trimming at V came to 1 base and at J to 3 bases, leaving 2 bases not matched to a gene. The CDR3 reads CSARGTGGDYGYTF. CDR3 coding DNA: TGCAGTGCTAGAGGGACAGGGGGTGACTATGGCTACACCTTC.

The gene calls are TRBV11-2 and TRBJ1-5; 7 bases are a match to TRBD1. With 5 bases clipped from V and 6 bases from J, the junction kept 7 bases outside the gene matches. Germline values: CDR1 SGHAT, CDR2 FQNNGV. This CDR3 contains 14 residues. This CDR3 is CASSLGTDGQPQHF. The DNA of the CDR3 is TGTGCCAGCAGCCTGGGGACAGACGGTCAGCCCCAGCATTTT.

This rearrangement joins TRBV20-1 to TRBJ2-7; D possibly corresponds to TRBD1 (6 bases). The CDR3 has 14 residues. Germline V gives CDR1 DFQATT, CDR2 SNEGSKA (reference sequence). V was shortened by 3 bases and J by 3 bases, with 15 bases between the two germline ends. CDR3 DNA sequence: TGCAGTGCTAGCGCTTGGGGGCGCTTCTACGAGCAGTACTTC. It is translated as CSASAWGRFYEQYF.

This chain connects TRBV5-1 to TRBJ2-1; 7 bases align to TRBD2. This CDR3 is 16 amino acids long. The ends lost 1 base at V and 2 bases at J; junction bases unmatched: 6. Germline CDR1 is SGHRS and CDR2 is YFSETQ. DNA for the CDR3: TGCGCCAGCAGCTTGTTAGCGGGTGGTACCTACAATGAGCAGTTCTTC. This gives the protein CASSLLAGGTYNEQFF.

J is TRBJ1-5 and V is TRBV29-1; TRBD1 aligns across 10 bases. V dropped 6 bases and J dropped 7; count of bases not matched to a gene: 6. This CDR3 is 13 amino acids long. Per germline, CDR1 SQVTM and CDR2 ANQGSEA. For the CDR3, the DNA is TGCAGCGTAGGACAGGGGGTCGGGCAGCCCCAGCATTTT. This sequence encodes CSVGQGVGQPQHF. The entire variable domain, with the rest obtained from reference TRBV29-1 and TRBJ1-5, is as follows: SAVISQKPSRDICQRGTSLTIQCQVDSQVTMMFWYRQQPGQSLTLIATANQGSEATYESGFVIDKFPISRPNLTFSTLTVSNMSPEDSSIYLCSVGQGVGQPQHFGDGTRLSIL.

The chain recombines TRBV11-2 with TRBJ2-5, with TRBD2 as a possible D gene (7 bases). V was clipped by 8 bases and J by 4 bases, with 23 bases between them. Looked up from germline, CDR1 is SGHAT and CDR2 is FQNNGV. The CDR3 is 16 amino acids. This chain's CDR3 is CASGETAGATGETQYF. The CDR3 nucleotides read TGTGCCAGCGGGGAAACGGCGGGGGCCACTGGAGAGACCCAGTACTTC.

V and J are TRBV29-1 and TRBJ2-3; 10 positions agree with TRBD2. The CDR3 is made up of 14 amino acids. V shed 4 bases and J 4 bases; nucleotides not matched to a gene: 5. Germline V CDR1 and CDR2: SQVTM, ANQGSEA. Here the CDR3 reads CSVVERGGADTQYF. CDR3 coding DNA: TGCAGCGTTGTGGAGCGGGGGGGAGCAGATACGCAGTATTTT.

The chain has TRBV7-2 and TRBJ2-2; D may be TRBD2 (5 bases). Germline V gene lookup returns CDR1 SGHTA and CDR2 FQGNSA. The CDR3 runs 14 residues. V gave up 2 bases and J gave up 9 bases, with 13 bases separating them. For the CDR3, the DNA is TGTGCCAGCAGCTTATATCAGCGGTCAAGGGAGCTGTTTTTT. The encoded protein is CASSLYQRSRELFF.

The rearrangement joins TRBV29-1 to TRBJ2-2, with 7 bases lining up with TRBD2. This CDR3 is built from 14 residues. J gave up 2 bases and V 3 bases, and 3 bases lay outside the gene matches. Germline CDR1 and CDR2: SQVTM and ANQGSEA. Here the CDR3 reads CSVDGGRNTGELFF. The CDR3 DNA sequence: TGCAGCGTTGACGGCGGGAGAAACACCGGGGAGCTGTTTTTT.

This rearrangement joins TRBV4-3 to TRBJ2-2; 8 bases agree with TRBD2. J was trimmed by 5 bases and V by 4 bases; bases with no gene match: 6. The CDR3 is made up of 15 amino acids. Germline assignment: CDR1 LGHNA and CDR2 YSLEER. The CDR3 DNA is TGCGCCAGCAGCCCCGGGAGGGTTGGAACCGGGGAGCTGTTTTTT. Amino acids: CASSPGRVGTGELFF.

This clonotype was detected only once. The chain combines TRBV7-3 with TRBJ2-1; D is undetermined. The ends were cut back, 0 bases at V and 9 bases at J, with 9 bases in the middle. The CDR3 totals 13 residues. From germline, CDR1 is SGHTA and CDR2 FQGTGA. This CDR3 reads CASSLTFPGEQFF. The DNA of the CDR3 is TGTGCCAGCAGCTTAACGTTTCCTGGTGAGCAGTTCTTC.

This chain joins TRBV30 and TRBJ1-1; no clear D. This CDR3 has 13 residues. The V gene lost 0 bases and the J gene lost 3 bases, with 8 bases spanning the gap. Germline CDR1 is GTSNPN and CDR2 is SVGIG (reference sequence). The CDR3, as DNA: TGTGCCTGGAGTGTACTCGGTGACACTGAAGCTTTCTTT. Protein: CAWSVLGDTEAFF. The full variable domain, in which reference TRBV30 and TRBJ1-1 provide the parts outside the CDR3, is SQTIHQWPATLVQPVGSPLSLECTVEGTSNPNLYWYRQAAGRGLQLLFYSVGIGQISSEVPQNLSASRPQDRQFILSSKKLLLSDSGFYLCAWSVLGDTEAFFGQGTRLTVV.

This chain joins TRBV9 and TRBJ2-2; D may be TRBD2 (6 bases). From germline, CDR1 is SGDLS and CDR2 YYNGEE. This CDR3 region has 14 residues. V lost 7 bases to trimming and J lost 3 bases, with 13 bases between them. The CDR3 region has the DNA TGTGCCAGCGCCTGGGACTCCGACACCGGGGAGCTGTTTTTT. Translated: CASAWDSDTGELFF.

The V call is TRBV28, the J call TRBJ1-1; tentative D call: TRBD1 (5 bases). From germline, CDR1 is MDHEN and CDR2 SYDVKM. Trimming shortened V by 5 bases and J by 1 base, and 14 bases separated the two germline ends. This CDR3 region has 15 residues. The CDR3 coding sequence is TGTGCCAGCAGTCCCCCCCCGGGGGAGAACACTGAAGCTTTCTTT. It encodes CASSPPPGENTEAFF.

The rearrangement links TRBV29-1 to TRBJ1-1; perhaps TRBD1 as D (6 bases). Germline CDR1 and CDR2: SQVTM and ANQGSEA. V lost 2 bases, J lost 0 bases, and 13 bases lay in between. This CDR3 contains 15 residues. CDR3 sequence: CSVEPTRGMNTEAFF. The CDR3, as DNA: TGCAGCGTTGAACCGACCAGGGGCATGAACACTGAAGCTTTCTTT.

This chain links TRBV12-3 or TRBV12-4 with TRBJ2-1; D is unclear. The V gene lost 4 bases and the J gene lost 8 bases, with 15 bases spanning the gap. This CDR3 region has 14 residues. CDR3 nucleotide sequence: TGTGCCAGCAGTTCGACAAATCCTCTGGATGAGCAGTTCTTC. It codes for CASSSTNPLDEQFF.